This section outlines one T cell receptor (beta chain) sequence together with its context. At one of its ends the junction is not consistent with the germline gene, which may arise from a read error. The data originate from a study of blood T cell repertoires in COVID-19. Study background: Researchers got acute and convalescent COVID-19 samples from the United States, Italy and Spain.

There are 15 residues in the CDR3. Germline V gene sequence: CDR1 SSHAT, CDR2 FNYEAQ (reference sequence). Clones were read by immunoSEQ multiplex PCR, and TCRdb kept only the in-frame ones, dropping some. Of roughly 150,000 clones in the sample, about 86% were seen once. V usage is TRBV7-7 and J usage is TRBJ2-1; 7 bases line up with TRBD2. Sequenced sample: peripheral blood. The source of this sequence is a woman older than 75 with acute or convalescent COVID-19. In DNA form, the CDR3 reads TGTGCTAGCAGCGCTAGCGGCTCGCCTTACAATGAGCAGTTCTTC. Translating it yields CASSASGSPYNEQFF.